In this sample, the clone carrying this T cell receptor beta chain turned up a few times. Its antigen is not identified. Germline V gives CDR1 SNHLY, CDR2 FYNNEI. The CDR3 runs to 14 residues. The V gene lost 4 bases and the J gene lost 7 bases, with 14 bases spanning the gap. This entry is derived from a study of early stage breast cancer tumors. Study context: About 70% of the 16 invasive tumors were ER+, PR+ and HER2-. General observations from the study: Tumors had about 2.5-fold higher T cell density and higher clonality than adjacent normal breast tissue. Enriched TCRB sequences shared across patients were mostly commonly generated sequences.

Each sample had two DNA replicates, approximately 0.49 ug blood or about 1.5 ug tissue. TCRdb keeps only in-frame clones here, not all; method: immunoSEQ multiplex PCR. Here the sample spans tens of thousands of clones, 79% being singletons. The V call is TRBV2, the J call TRBJ1-5; D is unresolved. Source material: blood. This receptor was obtained from a person in their sixties or seventies with breast cancer. CDR3 bases: TGTGCCAGCAGTGTGGAGGCAGGACCCCAGCCCCAGCATTTT. It codes for CASSVEAGPQPQHF.